These 17 T cell receptor beta chains were sequenced from one sample in a study of spatial heterogeneity in lung cancer. Time point given: sample taken at primary tumor resection. Sequencing of whole RNA from tumor, nontumor lung or frozen PBMC involved no sorting. MiXCR was run by TCRdb on the 5' RACE reads, yielding one entry per CDR3 protein. The sample gives about 39,000 distinct CDR3 sequences, 5.8% of which show up once; around a tenth is in the top ten. This specimen consisted of PBMCs, obtained at surgery. These receptors were collected from a male donor with early-stage non-small cell lung cancer.

This clonotype was seen many times. The chain links TRBV7-8 to TRBJ2-3; the match to TRBD2 covers 7 bases. Germline V gives CDR1 SGHVS, CDR2 FQNEAQ. Losses at the gene ends were 5 bases for V and 2 bases for J; bases not matched to a gene: 13. The CDR3 covers 17 residues. CDR3 sequence (DNA): TGTGCCAGCAGCCATAGAGGTGCTAGCGGTTTCACAGATACGCAGTATTTT. It codes for CASSHRGASGFTDTQYF. Full variable domain (remainder filled in from reference TRBV7-8 and TRBJ2-3): GAGVSQSPRYKVAKRGQDVALRCDPISGHVSLFWYQQALGQGPEFLTYFQNEAQLDKSGLPSDRFFAERPEGSVSTLKIQRTQQEDSAVYLCASSHRGASGFTDTQYFGPGTRLTVL.

The chain employs TRBV27 and TRBJ2-7; D remains unclear. V was pared by 6 bases and J by 2 bases, with 8 bases between. The germline V gene encodes CDR1 MNHEY and CDR2 SMNVEV (reference sequence). CDR3 size: 12 residues. CDR3 DNA: TGTGCCAGCAGGGAAGCCACCTACGAGCAGTACTTC. This gives the protein CASREATYEQYF.

This clonotype occurred a few times. The genes are TRBV5-1 and TRBJ2-7; 9 bases match TRBD1. Germline V gives CDR1 SGHRS, CDR2 YFSETQ. After removal of 4 bases from V and 5 bases from J, the junction contained 4 bases not matched to a gene. The CDR3 length is 13 residues. The CDR3 sequence is CASSRGQGDEQYF. For the CDR3, the DNA is TGCGCCAGCAGCAGGGGACAGGGCGACGAGCAGTACTTC.

The chain recombines TRBV4-3 with TRBJ2-6; D is unclear. Trimming took off 0 bases at V and 5 bases at J, with 14 bases between the two ends. The CDR3 sequence is 17 residues long. In germline, CDR1 is LGHNA, CDR2 YSLEER. The CDR3 loop is CASSQDLVASWANVLTF. The CDR3 coding sequence is TGCGCCAGCAGCCAAGACCTTGTGGCCAGCTGGGCCAACGTCCTGACTTTC.

This clonotype was detected many times. V and J are TRBV5-1 and TRBJ2-1; 10 positions match TRBD1. Germline V gene data show CDR1 as SGHRS and CDR2 as YFSETQ. V lost 1 base, J lost 6 bases, and 4 bases stayed unmatched. The CDR3 runs 15 residues. The CDR3 spells CASSLPRTGGNEQFF. Here the CDR3 DNA reads TGCGCCAGCAGCTTGCCGAGGACAGGGGGCAATGAGCAGTTCTTC.

This clonotype was detected ten times or more. This chain uses TRBV12-3 or TRBV12-4 with TRBJ2-7, with D possibly matching TRBD2 (5 bases). The V gene lost 5 bases and the J gene lost 4 bases, with 9 bases spanning the gap. CDR3 length equals 12 residues. CDR3 in amino acids: CASSLRTYEQYF. CDR3 DNA sequence: TGTGCCAGCAGTCTGAGGACTTACGAGCAGTACTTC.

This clonotype came up many times. The chain carries TRBV4-2 and TRBJ2-5; 7 nucleotides match TRBD1. The CDR3 has 13 residues. With 5 bases clipped from V and 1 base from J, the junction kept 1 base outside the gene matches. The V gene's germline CDR1 is LGHNA and CDR2 YNFKEQ. The chain's CDR3 is CASSDRAQETQYF. In nucleotides, the CDR3 is TGTGCCAGCAGCGACAGGGCCCAAGAGACCCAGTACTTC.

This chain joins TRBV7-8 and TRBJ2-3; D remains ambiguous. This CDR3 comprises 15 residues. The germline V gene encodes CDR1 SGHVS and CDR2 FQNEAQ. The germline V and J ends were trimmed by 3 bases and 3 bases, with 13 bases remaining between them. The CDR3 spells CASSFLRDSTDTQYF. The DNA for the CDR3 is TGTGCCAGCAGCTTCCTTAGGGATTCGACAGATACGCAGTATTTT.

In this sample, this clonotype turned up many times. This chain links TRBV28 with TRBJ1-1; a possible D gene is TRBD1 (5 bases). Germline CDR1 and CDR2: MDHEN and SYDVKM. This CDR3 is built from 13 residues. Trimming left V 2 bases short and J 5 bases short, with 9 bases between. This CDR3 reads CASSLRRGTEAFF. The DNA of the CDR3 is TGTGCCAGCAGTTTACGTAGGGGTACTGAAGCTTTCTTT.

The table lists this clonotype with a few counts. The chain combines TRBV5-1 with TRBJ2-1; D gene ambiguous. CDR1 and CDR2 (germline): SGHRS, YFSETQ. The CDR3 totals 14 residues. The V end was cut by 1 base, the J end by 6 bases, with 11 bases between. Written as DNA, the CDR3 is TGCGCCAGCAGCTTGTCGGCCCGACCCAATGAGCAGTTCTTC. This codes for CASSLSARPNEQFF. Full variable domain (missing parts from reference TRBV5-1 and TRBJ2-1): KAGVTQTPRYLIKTRGQQVTLSCSPISGHRSVSWYQQTPGQGLQFLFEYFSETQRNKGNFPGRFSGRQFSNSRSEMNVSTLELGDSALYLCASSLSARPNEQFFGPGTRLTVL.

CDR3 DNA: TGTGCCAGCAGTTTAATTTCCCAAACTGGGGCCAACGTCCTGACTTTC. Translating it yields CASSLISQTGANVLTF. The chain employs TRBV28 and TRBJ2-6, with D uncertain. Germline CDR1 MDHEN, CDR2 SYDVKM. This CDR3 contains 16 residues. V gave up 2 bases and J gave up 2 bases, with 10 bases separating them.

This clonotype was seen a few times. CDR3 sequence: CASRVTGLATEAFF. As DNA, the CDR3 is TGTGCCAGCAGGGTTACAGGGCTGGCCACTGAAGCTTTCTTT. The chain couples TRBV3-1 to TRBJ1-1; D perhaps matches TRBD1 (6 bases). The CDR3 has 14 amino acids. V was cut by 6 bases and J by 4 bases, with 15 bases left in between. The germline gives CDR1 LGHDT, CDR2 YNNKEL (reference sequence).

The chain employs TRBV5-6 and TRBJ1-5; D remains ambiguous. Between the trimmed V and J ends, which lost 4 bases and 0 bases, there was a span of 8 bases. CDR1 is SGHDT and CDR2 is YYEEEE in the germline V gene. The CDR3 covers 14 residues. CDR3 protein: CASSTGPSNQPQHF. The CDR3, as DNA: TGTGCCAGCAGCACCGGTCCTAGCAATCAGCCCCAGCATTTT.

This clonotype has a handful of counts. This chain uses TRBV5-1 with TRBJ1-4; D not resolved. Germline V gives CDR1 SGHRS, CDR2 YFSETQ. The CDR3 has 15 amino acids. The V end lost 4 bases, the J end lost 4 bases, and 14 bases lay between the germline ends. The DNA for the CDR3 is TGCGCCAGCAGCCCCTCCGTTGGGTTTAATGAAAAACTGTTTTTT. This sequence encodes CASSPSVGFNEKLFF.

This clonotype has a count of ten or more. V is TRBV20-1 and J is TRBJ2-4; D not certain. The V gene's germline CDR1 is DFQATT and CDR2 SNEGSKA (reference sequence). Between the trimmed V and J ends, which lost 0 bases and 0 bases, there was a span of 9 bases. The CDR3 consists of 15 residues. In DNA form, the CDR3 reads TGCAGTGCTAGAGATTCGTCGGTAGCCAAAAACATTCAGTACTTC. Amino acids: CSARDSSVAKNIQYF.

J is TRBJ1-2 and V is TRBV7-2; D may be TRBD1 (6 bases). CDR3 length equals 13 residues. Deletions cut 2 bases from V and 5 bases from J, with 9 bases between. Germline V lookup: CDR1 SGHTA, CDR2 FQGNSA. DNA for the CDR3: TGTGCCAGCAGCTTAAGGGGGGGTTATGGCTACACCTTC. Encoded protein: CASSLRGGYGYTF.

This clonotype has a count of ten or more. The chain couples TRBV9 to TRBJ2-1; the match to TRBD2 covers 10 bases. Per the germline V gene, CDR1 is SGDLS and CDR2 is YYNGEE. J gave up 0 bases and V 0 bases, and 6 bases lay outside the gene matches. This CDR3 comprises 18 residues. CDR3 residues: CASSVASGGTRSYNEQFF. The CDR3 coding sequence is TGTGCCAGCAGCGTAGCTAGCGGGGGAACCCGCTCCTACAATGAGCAGTTCTTC.